This TCR beta chain was profiled in a study of beta chain features in type 1 diabetes. Expressed TCRB transcripts were sequenced because the isolated RNA had all been reverse transcribed beforehand. The method was immunoSEQ multiplex PCR; TCRdb's version includes in-frame clones alone and lacks a portion of them. The sample yields roughly 380,000 clones, 15% to 20% seen once. This CDR3 comprises 14 residues. CDR1 SGHTA and CDR2 FQGNSA come from the germline V gene. V was shortened by 1 base and J by 5 bases, with 11 bases between the two germline ends. The sequence came from a woman aged 18-29 years in good health. Sequencing was performed on naive CD4+ T cells from blood. The chain carries TRBV7-2 and TRBJ2-5; no definite D call. The CDR3 sequence: CASSLVRLEETQYF. The CDR3 nucleotides are TGTGCCAGCAGCTTAGTCCGGCTAGAGGAGACCCAGTACTTC.